This note documents a single T cell receptor beta chain sequence. Assay used: immunoSEQ multiplex PCR; TCRdb lists only in-frame clones, some missing. The repertoire holds 35,000 to 40,000 clones, with about 85% as singletons. The sample is drawn from a study of blood T cell repertoires in COVID-19. Germline-derived CDR1 and CDR2 are SGHVS and FNYEAQ. The germline V and J ends were trimmed by 5 bases and 9 bases, with 14 bases remaining between them. CDR3 size: 13 residues. The sample comprised peripheral blood. The sequence was obtained from a man aged 55 to 69 with COVID-19, enrolled during active disease. The genes are TRBV7-6 and TRBJ2-1, with TRBD2 as a possible D gene (5 bases). The CDR3, as DNA: TGTGCCAGCAGCCCCGCTGCGCGGGTTGAGCAGTTCTTC. This translates into CASSPAARVEQFF.